The sequence of this T cell receptor (beta chain) was determined in a study of cytomegalovirus exposure and HLA in healthy donors. Study results and limitations: With later analysis, a missense DCLRE1C variant became linked to TCR beta V- and J-gene trimming.

The CDR3 is 15 amino acids. Between the trimmed V and J ends, which lost 0 bases and 2 bases, there was a span of 11 bases. From germline, CDR1 is LGHNA and CDR2 YSLEER. Regarding this clone: Its antigen remains unidentified.

The PCR was carried out with 60 Vbeta primers and 13 Jbeta primers. Assay used: immunoSEQ multiplex PCR; TCRdb lists only in-frame clones, some missing. Here the sample spans 150,000 to 200,000 clones, about 90% being singletons. The TCR was taken from a girl under three years old in good health and CMV-seronegative. The sample was PBMCs. The chain employs TRBV4-3 and TRBJ2-7; tentative D call: TRBD2 (5 bases). CDR3 loop: CASSQDGPRAYEQYF. The CDR3 DNA is TGCGCCAGCAGCCAAGATGGGCCGAGGGCCTACGAGCAGTACTTC.